This record looks at one T cell receptor (beta chain) sequence and its context. V trimming: 8 bases; J trimming: 2 bases; junction bases outside the gene matches: 5. Per germline, CDR1 SQVTM and CDR2 ANQGSEA. This CDR3 has 12 amino acids. This record comes from a study of blood T cell repertoires in COVID-19. About the study: PBMCs, B-cell-depleted T cells, or T cells were the source of the cDNA or gDNA that made up the material.

Per the original data handling: Reference gene primer amplification gave estimated nucleated cell counts. Sequenced by immunoSEQ multiplex PCR; TCRdb stores in-frame clones only, minus some. V and J calls and clone size are those listed in that table; D and trimming were worked out from the DNA. The sample lists more than 300,000 clones, more than 75% occurring once. Cohorts were determined from participant-reported clinical history. The study counted Cohort 3 donors as recovered given two negative PCRs, clearance, or symptom resolution. Sequenced: PBMCs or T cells enriched from blood (not recorded which). The V call is TRBV29-1, the J call TRBJ2-7; 8 bases match TRBD1. This clonotype originated in a man under 40 who had recovered from COVID-19. The CDR3 protein is CSIRTGPYEQYF. The CDR3 DNA sequence: TGCAGCATTAGGACAGGGCCCTACGAGCAGTACTTC.